A selection of T cell receptor beta chains follows, all from one sample in a study of OX40 agonist ivuxolimab in advanced cancers. Sequenced by immunoSEQ multiplex PCR; TCRdb stores in-frame clones only, minus some. The repertoire includes about 86,000 clones, about 88% of them detected once, and around 0.19% sits in the top ten. The material was CD4+ or CD8+ T cells sorted from blood, obtained in a trial of the OX40 agonist ivuxolimab. Every receptor here comes from an adult with an advanced solid tumor such as melanoma, head and neck, liver or kidney cancer. Each CDR3 is given with its conserved first and last residue.

v_call	j_call	cdr3_aa
TRBV6-5	TRBJ1-2	CASSRTGLSYGYTF
TRBV4-1	TRBJ1-2	CASSQNRVNYGYTF
TRBV6-5	TRBJ2-5	CASRQSGDQTQYF
TRBV11-2	TRBJ1-2	CASSFGGGDYGYTF
TRBV4-1	TRBJ1-2	CASSQDMRTTGALYGYTF
TRBV4-1	TRBJ1-2	CASSQAVDRGRFRYTF
TRBV2	TRBJ1-1	CASSDWGQGNTEAFF
TRBV29-1	TRBJ1-1	CSVSGQPNTEAFF
TRBV5-5	TRBJ2-7	CASSRISLIPAYEQYF
TRBV7-2	TRBJ2-1	CASSFGQQGNEQFF
TRBV27	TRBJ2-5	CASSPLGRREVGETQYF
TRBV9	TRBJ2-1	CASSPIAGAVYNEQFF
TRBV11-2	TRBJ2-1	CASSLGSRLYNEQFF
TRBV5-1	TRBJ1-1	CASSLERWNTEAFF
TRBV5-4	TRBJ2-7	CASSLASGSSYEQYF
TRBV9	TRBJ2-1	CASSVADSSYNEQFF
TRBV7-9	.	CASSQGTGAYEQYF
TRBV7-3	TRBJ1-1	CASSFGPNTEAFF
TRBV10-2	TRBJ2-1	CASSTPGNNEQFF
TRBV7-3	TRBJ2-1	CASSPGHPDRFNEQFF
TRBV6-5	TRBJ1-4	CASSYSKGAAEKLFF
TRBV18	TRBJ1-1	CASSPRQYTEAFF
TRBV18	TRBJ1-5	CASSPSNQPQHF
TRBV10-3	TRBJ1-3	CAISPGQGFYGNTIYF
TRBV7-8	TRBJ1-2	CASSLGVATGVGYTF
TRBV5-1	TRBJ2-5	CASSLGLTGDQETQYF
TRBV29-1	TRBJ2-7	CSVEDGRIEQYF
TRBV20-1	TRBJ1-2	CSVTESYGYTF